Following are 16 T cell receptor beta chains from one sample sequenced in a study of glioma-infiltrating T cells after dendritic cell vaccination. Measured with immunoSEQ multiplex PCR; TCRdb has only the in-frame clones, and not every one. The table shows around 58,000 clones, with around four fifths occurring only once. This material consisted of blood, taken before dendritic cell vaccination. All receptors come from a human donor with glioblastoma.

The J gene is TRBJ2-1, the V gene TRBV5-1; possibly TRBD1 for D (5 bases). This CDR3 spans 14 amino acids. V was cut by 0 bases and J by 9 bases, with 13 bases left in between. Germline values: CDR1 SGHRS, CDR2 YFSETQ. In DNA form, the CDR3 reads TGCGCCAGCAGCTTGGGTACAGGAGTTACTGAGCAGTTCTTC. It is translated as CASSLGTGVTEQFF.

J is TRBJ2-3 and V is TRBV27; TRBD2 agrees at 10 bases. From germline, CDR1 is MNHEY and CDR2 SMNVEV (reference sequence). The CDR3 has 15 amino acids. The V segment lost 5 bases and the J segment 1 base; nucleotides outside the gene matches: 3. DNA of the CDR3: TGTGCCAGCAGTCCGGGACTAGCGCGCACAGATACGCAGTATTTT. Amino acids: CASSPGLARTDTQYF.

The gene calls are TRBV7-9 and TRBJ1-2; D perhaps matches TRBD1 (5 bases). Looked up from germline, CDR1 is SEHNR and CDR2 is FQNEAQ (reference sequence). The CDR3 is 16 residues long. Trimming stripped 2 bases from V and 7 bases from J, with 20 bases between. The CDR3: CASSLSPAGLRLGYTF. CDR3 coding DNA: TGTGCCAGCAGCTTATCCCCGGCAGGGCTGCGGCTTGGCTACACCTTC.

The chain links TRBV19 to TRBJ2-5, with D unresolved. Trimming took off 3 bases at V and 3 bases at J, with 8 bases between the two ends. Per the germline V gene, CDR1 is LNHDA and CDR2 is SQIVND (reference sequence). CDR3 length equals 13 residues. As DNA, the CDR3 is TGTGCCAGTAGTATTGACTGGGAAGAGACCCAGTACTTC. Translating gives CASSIDWEETQYF.

The table lists this clone with a count of one. The V call is TRBV11-2, the J call TRBJ2-5; D might be TRBD1 (5 bases). V was shortened by 4 bases and J by 0 bases, with 9 bases between the two germline ends. The CDR3 has 14 residues. Germline V lookup: CDR1 SGHAT, CDR2 FQNNGV. In DNA form, the CDR3 reads TGTGCCAGCAGCTATCGACAGAACCAAGAGACCCAGTACTTC. It translates to CASSYRQNQETQYF.

The V call is TRBV15, the J call TRBJ2-1; 8 nucleotides line up with TRBD1. V gave up 3 bases and J gave up 8 bases; unmatched junction bases: 12. Germline CDR1 reads LNHNV; CDR2 reads YYDKDF (reference sequence). The CDR3 sequence is 16 residues long. In nucleotides, the CDR3 is TGTGCCACCAGCAGGGGGTTGCAGGGGGCCGGGGATGAGCAGTTCTTC. Its translation is CATSRGLQGAGDEQFF.

This chain joins TRBV2 and TRBJ1-6; D ambiguous. Germline values: CDR1 SNHLY, CDR2 FYNNEI. Trimming cost V 5 bases and J 10 bases, with 21 bases left between them. The CDR3 is 16 amino acids. CDR3 coding DNA: TGTGCCAGCAGTCCAATTACGGGGTGGGTAGGATCACCCCTCCACTTT. Its translation is CASSPITGWVGSPLHF.

V gene TRBV5-6 combines with J gene TRBJ1-6; D not resolved. From germline, CDR1 is SGHDT and CDR2 YYEEEE. Between the trimmed V and J ends, which lost 1 base and 4 bases, there was a span of 9 bases. The CDR3 has 15 amino acids. The DNA for the CDR3 is TGTGCCAGCAGCTTGTCCCAGGTTTATAATTCACCCCTCCACTTT. Protein product: CASSLSQVYNSPLHF.

The chain has TRBV5-5 and TRBJ2-3; TRBD1 agrees at 7 bases. Trimming took 3 bases from V and 3 from J; bases not matched to a gene: 7. The V gene's germline CDR1 is SGHKS and CDR2 YYEKEE (reference sequence). The CDR3 has 15 residues. The CDR3 protein is CASSSTGFGTDTQYF. The CDR3 region has the DNA TGTGCCAGCAGCTCGACAGGGTTTGGAACAGATACGCAGTATTTT.

This clone was seen more than once but under ten times. The rearrangement links TRBV10-3 to TRBJ1-1, with TRBD1 matching 9 bases. Trimming removed 6 bases from V and 7 bases from J; junction bases left unmatched: 12. The CDR3 consists of 15 residues. Germline V CDR1 and CDR2: ENHRY, SYGVKD. CDR3 loop: CAIRTRDRERGEAFF. The CDR3 bases are TGTGCCATCAGGACCCGGGACAGGGAGAGAGGTGAAGCTTTCTTT.

This clone has only a few counts. The V call is TRBV15, the J call TRBJ2-1; maybe TRBD2 (5 bases). Trimming took 3 bases from V and 0 from J, leaving 9 bases between them. Per germline, CDR1 LNHNV and CDR2 YYDKDF (reference sequence). The CDR3 is 15 amino acids. The CDR3 is CATSSPRGSYNEQFF. The DNA of the CDR3 is TGTGCCACCAGCAGTCCCCGGGGCTCCTACAATGAGCAGTTCTTC.

This clone was observed a single time. This chain uses TRBV30 with TRBJ1-2; 11 bases agree with TRBD1. Germline CDR1 reads GTSNPN; CDR2 reads SVGIG (reference sequence). V was pared by 5 bases and J by 1 base, with 0 bases of the junction left unmatched. This CDR3 region has 13 residues. The CDR3 here is CAWGTGGNYGYTF. DNA of the CDR3: TGTGCCTGGGGGACAGGGGGTAACTATGGCTACACCTTC. The variable domain in full, with the rest retrieved from reference TRBV30 and TRBJ1-2, is SQTIHQWPATLVQPVGSPLSLECTVEGTSNPNLYWYRQAAGRGLQLLFYSVGIGQISSEVPQNLSASRPQDRQFILSSKKLLLSDSGFYLCAWGTGGNYGYTFGSGTRLTVV.

This chain joins TRBV2 and TRBJ1-1, with 7 bases that match TRBD1. With V trimmed by 3 bases and J by 12 bases, 13 bases remained unmatched. In germline, CDR1 is SNHLY, CDR2 FYNNEI. The CDR3 sequence is 14 residues long. The CDR3 region is CASSESIVGGTSFF. The CDR3 DNA reads TGTGCCAGCAGTGAGTCTATCGTAGGGGGCACGTCTTTCTTT.

This clone appeared once. The rearrangement joins TRBV18 to TRBJ2-1; D is perhaps TRBD1 (7 bases). This CDR3 contains 15 residues. From germline, CDR1 is KGHSH and CDR2 LQKENI. V lost 2 bases to trimming and J lost 4 bases, with 12 bases between them. The CDR3 DNA is TGTGCCAGCTCACCAAGGCAGGGGGGTTACAATGAGCAGTTCTTC. Its protein product is CASSPRQGGYNEQFF. Supplemented by reference TRBV18 and TRBJ2-1, the full variable domain reads NAGVMQNPRHLVRRRGQEARLRCSPMKGHSHVYWYRQLPEEGLKFMVYLQKENIIDESGMPKERFSAEFPKEGPSILRIQQVVRGDSAAYFCASSPRQGGYNEQFFGPGTRLTVL.

The chain recombines TRBV7-2 with TRBJ2-1, with TRBD1 identical over 12 bases. V shed 5 bases and J 9 bases; nucleotides not matched to a gene: 11. CDR3 length: 16 amino acids. Germline V gene sequence: CDR1 SGHTA, CDR2 FQGNSA. The CDR3 protein is CASSKQIGTGGSEQFF. Written as DNA, the CDR3 is TGTGCCAGCAGCAAACAAATCGGGACAGGGGGCAGTGAGCAGTTCTTC.

The chain employs TRBV2 and TRBJ1-1, with TRBD1 identical over 9 bases. V dropped 11 bases and J dropped 11; count of bases not matched to a gene: 18. Germline-derived CDR1 and CDR2 are SNHLY and FYNNEI. The CDR3 spans 14 residues. CDR3 region: CAARDRASPERAFF. In nucleotides, the CDR3 is TGTGCCGCCCGGGACAGGGCGAGCCCTGAGCGTGCTTTCTTT.